This TCR beta chain was sequenced during a study of T-cell reconstitution after alpha-beta-depleted transplantation in children. It was with unique molecular identifiers that the TCRbeta library was prepared. Via MiXCR, TCRdb re-called the PCR reads, giving one row per CDR3 protein. The sample lists about 610,000 distinct CDR3 sequences, 10% occurring once. This clonotype was recorded a few times. Germline CDR1 is LGHNA and CDR2 is YNFKEQ. Trimming at V came to 3 bases and at J to 6 bases, leaving 10 bases not matched to a gene. The CDR3 totals 17 residues. The clonotype was recovered from a human donor who donated a stem cell graft to a child with acute myeloid leukemia. The source material was PBMCs from the stem cell graft donor, sampled from the stem cell graft. The chain recombines TRBV4-2 with TRBJ2-2; 10 nucleotides line up with TRBD1. The CDR3 nucleotides are TGTGCCAGCAGCCACGGACCGGGACAGGGGCGACCCGGGGAGCTGTTTTTT. Translated, it gives CASSHGPGQGRPGELFF.